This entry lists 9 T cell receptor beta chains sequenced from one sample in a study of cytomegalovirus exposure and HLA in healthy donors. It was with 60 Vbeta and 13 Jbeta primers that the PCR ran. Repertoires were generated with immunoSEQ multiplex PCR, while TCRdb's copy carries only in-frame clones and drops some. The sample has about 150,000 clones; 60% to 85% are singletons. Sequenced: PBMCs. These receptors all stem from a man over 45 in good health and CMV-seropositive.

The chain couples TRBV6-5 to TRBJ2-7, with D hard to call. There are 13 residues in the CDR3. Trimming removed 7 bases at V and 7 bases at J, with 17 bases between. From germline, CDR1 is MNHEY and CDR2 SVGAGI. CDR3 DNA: TGTGCCAGCACACTGCGCTATGTCGAAGAGCAGTACTTC. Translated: CASTLRYVEEQYF.

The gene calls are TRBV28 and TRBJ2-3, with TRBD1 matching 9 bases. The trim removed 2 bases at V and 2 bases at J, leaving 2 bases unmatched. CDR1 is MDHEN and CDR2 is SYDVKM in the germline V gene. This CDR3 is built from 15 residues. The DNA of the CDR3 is TGTGCCAGCAGTTTAGGGGACAGGGACACAGATACGCAGTATTTT. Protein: CASSLGDRDTDTQYF.

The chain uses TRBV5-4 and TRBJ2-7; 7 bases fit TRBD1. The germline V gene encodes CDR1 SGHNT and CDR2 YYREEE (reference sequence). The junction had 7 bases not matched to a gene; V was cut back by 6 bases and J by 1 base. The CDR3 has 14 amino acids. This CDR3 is CASTYRGSSYEQYF. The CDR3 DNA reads TGTGCCAGCACTTACAGGGGTTCGTCCTACGAGCAGTACTTC.

CDR3 DNA: TGTGCCTGGAGTGGCCTAGCGGGAGGCTACGAGCAGTACTTC. Its protein product is CAWSGLAGGYEQYF. The V gene is TRBV30, the J gene TRBJ2-7; 11 nucleotides line up with TRBD2. The germline CDR1 and CDR2 sequences are GTSNPN and SVGIG (reference sequence). J gave up 3 bases and V 1 base, and 2 bases lay outside the gene matches. CDR3 size: 14 residues.

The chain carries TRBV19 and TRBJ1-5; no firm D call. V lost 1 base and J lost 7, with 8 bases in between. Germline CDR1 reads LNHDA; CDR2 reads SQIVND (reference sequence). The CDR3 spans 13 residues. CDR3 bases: TGTGCCAGTAGTATAGCCGGGTCCCAGCCCCAGCATTTT. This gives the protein CASSIAGSQPQHF.

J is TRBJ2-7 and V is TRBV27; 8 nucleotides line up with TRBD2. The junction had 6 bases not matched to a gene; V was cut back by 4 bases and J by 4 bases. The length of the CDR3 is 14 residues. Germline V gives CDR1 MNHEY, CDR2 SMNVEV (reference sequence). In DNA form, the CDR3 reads TGTGCCAGCAGTTCGACGGGAGGGCCTTACGAGCAGTACTTC. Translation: CASSSTGGPYEQYF.

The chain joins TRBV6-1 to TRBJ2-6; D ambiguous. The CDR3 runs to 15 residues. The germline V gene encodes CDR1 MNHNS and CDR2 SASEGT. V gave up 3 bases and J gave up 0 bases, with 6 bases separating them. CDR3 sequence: CASSDRISGANVLTF. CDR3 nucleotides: TGTGCCAGCAGTGACAGAATCTCTGGGGCCAACGTCCTGACTTTC.

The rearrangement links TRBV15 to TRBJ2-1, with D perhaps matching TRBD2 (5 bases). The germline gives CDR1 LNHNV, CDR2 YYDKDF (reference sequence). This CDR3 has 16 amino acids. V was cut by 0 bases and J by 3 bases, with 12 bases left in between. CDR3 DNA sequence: TGTGCCACCAGCAGAGACGCGACTACCAGCTACAATGAGCAGTTCTTC. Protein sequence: CATSRDATTSYNEQFF. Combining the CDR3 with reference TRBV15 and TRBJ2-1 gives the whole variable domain DAMVIQNPRYQVTQFGKPVTLSCSQTLNHNVMYWYQQKSSQAPKLLFHYYDKDFNNEADTPDNFQSRRPNTSFCFLDIRSPGLGDTAMYLCATSRDATTSYNEQFFGPGTRLTVL.

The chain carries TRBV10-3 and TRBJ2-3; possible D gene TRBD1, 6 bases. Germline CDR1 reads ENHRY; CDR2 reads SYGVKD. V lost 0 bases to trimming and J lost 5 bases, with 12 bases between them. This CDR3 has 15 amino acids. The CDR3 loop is CAISESQGPEDTQYF. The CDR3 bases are TGTGCCATCAGTGAGTCGCAGGGGCCGGAAGATACGCAGTATTTT.